Listed below are T cell receptor beta chains from one sample, sequenced in a study of cytomegalovirus exposure and HLA in healthy donors. Repertoires were generated with immunoSEQ multiplex PCR, while TCRdb's copy carries only in-frame clones and drops some. Of about 82,000 clones in the sample, roughly 72% were seen once. Sequenced: PBMCs. The receptors stem from a woman in her fifties or sixties in good health and CMV-seropositive. Each CDR3 is given with its conserved first and last residue. The D gene is left open where the match is weak. Not all rows give a size; the values are once, few, many and, for expanded clones, a class.

v_call	clone_size	d_call	j_call	cdr3_nt	cdr3_aa
TRBV4-1	few	TRBD1	TRBJ1-2	TGCGCCAGCAGCCAAGGGGGACAGGGGAACTATGGCTACACCTTC	CASSQGGQGNYGYTF
TRBV27	NA	NA	TRBJ1-5	TGTGCCAGCAGTCAGACAGGTCAGCCCCAGCATTTT	CASSQTGQPQHF
TRBV5-1	NA	NA	TRBJ1-3	TGCGCCAGCAGCGCTACAGGGTTCGGAAACACCATATATTTT	CASSATGFGNTIYF
TRBV6-5	NA	TRBD1	TRBJ1-1	TGTGCCAGCAGCACCGGGACAGGTTCTGAAGCTTTCTTT	CASSTGTGSEAFF
TRBV19	NA	NA	TRBJ1-2	TGTGCCAGTAGTATCGCCCAGAGGAAAGGCTACACCTTC	CASSIAQRKGYTF
TRBV7-3	NA	TRBD2	TRBJ2-3	TGTGCCAGCACCCCAATTACTAGCGGAAGCACAGATACGCAGTATTTT	CASTPITSGSTDTQYF
TRBV6-5	once	TRBD2	TRBJ2-5	TGTGCCAGCAGTTACTCGAATCTAGCGGGAGAGACCCAGTACTTC	CASSYSNLAGETQYF
TRBV5-8	NA	TRBD2	TRBJ2-7	TGTGCCAGCAGCTTGGGACTAGCGGGAGTGGGAGCCTACGAGCAGTACTTC	CASSLGLAGVGAYEQYF
TRBV18	NA	TRBD1	TRBJ2-5	TGTGCCAGCTCACCGATGAACCGGGCGAGCAGGGGGGAGACCCAGTACTTC	CASSPMNRASRGETQYF
TRBV6-5	NA	TRBD1	TRBJ2-1	TGTGCCAGCACTTCTGGACAGGGGATCAATGAGCAGTTCTTC	CASTSGQGINEQFF
TRBV18	NA	NA	TRBJ1-1	TGTGCCAGCTCACCACGGACAGCTGAAGCTTTCTTT	CASSPRTAEAFF
TRBV30	few	NA	TRBJ2-3	TGTGCCTGGAGTAGCGGCACAGATACGCAGTATTTT	CAWSSGTDTQYF
TRBV6-5	NA	TRBD2	TRBJ2-1	TGTGCCACCAAAAGGTCTAGCGGGACCAATGAGCAGTTCTTC	CATKRSSGTNEQFF
TRBV5-4	many	NA	TRBJ1-1	TGTGCCAGCAGCTTGGGCCGGGAAACGTCTCGAGCTTTCTTT	CASSLGRETSRAFF
TRBV5-1	NA	TRBD1	TRBJ1-1	TGCGCCAGCAGCCCGGGACAGGGGGTGGGATCGGTCACTGAAGCTTTCTTT	CASSPGQGVGSVTEAFF
TRBV5-1	NA	NA	TRBJ2-2	TGCGCCAGCAGCTTGGAAGGGGAAGGTGGCGGGGAGCTGTTTTTT	CASSLEGEGGGELFF
TRBV27	NA	TRBD2	TRBJ2-7	TGTGCCAGCAGTTTATCGATAGCGGGGGGCTCCTACGAGCAGTACTTC	CASSLSIAGGSYEQYF
TRBV14	few	NA	TRBJ1-4	TGTGCCAGCAGCCAAGGACTGGAAAAACTGTTTTTT	CASSQGLEKLFF
TRBV11-3	few	NA	TRBJ2-7	TGTGCCAGCAGCCCAGGGAGGACAGGAGGCGAGCAGTACTTC	CASSPGRTGGEQYF
TRBV4-1	NA	TRBD2	TRBJ2-1	TGCGCCAGCAGCCAGGGCGGGAGGGCTAAATACAATGAGCAGTTCTTC	CASSQGGRAKYNEQFF
TRBV29-1	NA	NA	TRBJ2-1	TGCAGCGTTGCCACCCACAATTACAATGAGCAGTTCTTC	CSVATHNYNEQFF
TRBV7-2	NA	NA	TRBJ1-5	TGTGCCAGCAGCTCAGACAGGATCTATAATCAGCCCCAGCATTTT	CASSSDRIYNQPQHF